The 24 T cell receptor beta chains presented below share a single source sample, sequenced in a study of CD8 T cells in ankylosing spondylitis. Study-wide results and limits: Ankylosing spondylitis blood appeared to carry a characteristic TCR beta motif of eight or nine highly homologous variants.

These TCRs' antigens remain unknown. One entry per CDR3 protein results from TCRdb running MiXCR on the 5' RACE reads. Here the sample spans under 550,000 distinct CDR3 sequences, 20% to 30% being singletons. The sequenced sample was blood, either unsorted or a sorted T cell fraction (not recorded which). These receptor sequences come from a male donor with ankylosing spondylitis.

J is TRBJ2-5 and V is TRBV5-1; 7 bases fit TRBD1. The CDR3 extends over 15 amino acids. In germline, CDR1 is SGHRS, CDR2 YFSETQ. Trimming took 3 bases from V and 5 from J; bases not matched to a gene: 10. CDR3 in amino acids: CASSSPSQQGETQYF. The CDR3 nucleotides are TGCGCCAGCAGCTCGCCGAGCCAACAGGGGGAGACCCAGTACTTC.

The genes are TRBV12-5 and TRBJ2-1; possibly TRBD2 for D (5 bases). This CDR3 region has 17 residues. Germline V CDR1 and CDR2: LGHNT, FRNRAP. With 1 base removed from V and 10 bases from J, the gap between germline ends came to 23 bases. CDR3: CASGLGASTGLPGEQFF. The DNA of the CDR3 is TGTGCTAGTGGTTTGGGCGCCTCCACTGGACTCCCGGGGGAGCAGTTCTTC. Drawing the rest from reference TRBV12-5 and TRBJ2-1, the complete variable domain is DARVTQTPRHKVTEMGQEVTMRCQPILGHNTVFWYRQTMMQGLELLAYFRNRAPLDDSGMPKDRFSAEMPDATLATLKIQPSEPRDSAVYFCASGLGASTGLPGEQFFGPGTRLTVL.

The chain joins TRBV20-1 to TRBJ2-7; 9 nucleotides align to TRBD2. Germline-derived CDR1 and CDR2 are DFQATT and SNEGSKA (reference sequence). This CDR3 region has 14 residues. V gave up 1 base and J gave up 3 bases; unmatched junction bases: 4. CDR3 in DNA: TGCAGTGCTAGAGTCGTAGCGGGAGACTACGAGCAGTACTTC. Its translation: CSARVVAGDYEQYF.

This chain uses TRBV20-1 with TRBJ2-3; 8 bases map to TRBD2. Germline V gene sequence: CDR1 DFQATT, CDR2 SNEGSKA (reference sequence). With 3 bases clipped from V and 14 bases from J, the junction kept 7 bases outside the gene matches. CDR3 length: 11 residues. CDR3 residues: CSARGAGDLYF. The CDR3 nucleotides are TGCAGTGCTAGGGGAGCGGGAGATCTGTATTTT.

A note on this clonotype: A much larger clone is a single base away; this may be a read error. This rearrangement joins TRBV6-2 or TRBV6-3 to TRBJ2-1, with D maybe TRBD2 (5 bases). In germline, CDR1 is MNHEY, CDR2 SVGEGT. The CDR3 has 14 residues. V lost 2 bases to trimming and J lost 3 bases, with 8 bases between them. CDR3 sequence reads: CASSYGSFYNEQFF. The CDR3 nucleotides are TGTGCCAGCAGTTACGGGAGCTTCTACAATGAGCAGTTCTTC.

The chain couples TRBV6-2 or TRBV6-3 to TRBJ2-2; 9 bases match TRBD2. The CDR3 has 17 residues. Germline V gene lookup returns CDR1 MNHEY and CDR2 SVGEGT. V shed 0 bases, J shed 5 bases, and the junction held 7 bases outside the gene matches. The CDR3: CASSYSSPAGGTGELFF. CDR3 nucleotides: TGTGCCAGCAGTTACTCGTCCCCAGCGGGAGGTACCGGGGAGCTGTTTTTT.

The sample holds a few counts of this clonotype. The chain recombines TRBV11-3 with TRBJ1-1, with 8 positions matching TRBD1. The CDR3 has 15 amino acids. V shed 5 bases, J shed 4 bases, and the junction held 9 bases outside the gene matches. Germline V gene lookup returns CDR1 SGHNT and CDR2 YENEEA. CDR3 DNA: TGTGCCAGCAGCACAGGACAGGGAGCTGGCACTGAAGCTTTCTTT. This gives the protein CASSTGQGAGTEAFF.

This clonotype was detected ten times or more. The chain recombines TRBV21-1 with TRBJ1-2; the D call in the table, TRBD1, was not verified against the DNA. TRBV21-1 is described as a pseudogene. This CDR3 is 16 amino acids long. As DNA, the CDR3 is TGTGCCAGCAGCACCCCCGGGACAAGTATTTCGTATGGCTACACCTTC. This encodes CASSTPGTSISYGYTF.

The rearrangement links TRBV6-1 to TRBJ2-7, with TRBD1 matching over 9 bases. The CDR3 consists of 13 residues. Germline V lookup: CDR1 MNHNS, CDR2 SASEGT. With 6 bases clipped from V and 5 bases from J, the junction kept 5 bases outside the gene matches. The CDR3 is CASRKWDRDEQYF. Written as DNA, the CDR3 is TGTGCCAGCAGGAAATGGGACAGGGACGAGCAGTACTTC.

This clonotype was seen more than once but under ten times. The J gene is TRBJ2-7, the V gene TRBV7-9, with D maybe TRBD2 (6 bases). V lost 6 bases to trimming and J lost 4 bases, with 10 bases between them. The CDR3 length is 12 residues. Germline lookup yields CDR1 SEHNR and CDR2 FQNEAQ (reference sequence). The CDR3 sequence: CASSPSEYEQYF. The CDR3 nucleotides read TGTGCCAGCAGTCCTAGCGAGTACGAGCAGTACTTC.

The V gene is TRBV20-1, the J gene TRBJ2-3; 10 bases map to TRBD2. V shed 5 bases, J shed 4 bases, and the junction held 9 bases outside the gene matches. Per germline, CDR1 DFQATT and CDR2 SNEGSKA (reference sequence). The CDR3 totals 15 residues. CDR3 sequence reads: CSARWLAGVADTQYF. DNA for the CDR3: TGCAGTGCTCGATGGCTAGCGGGAGTAGCAGATACGCAGTATTTT.

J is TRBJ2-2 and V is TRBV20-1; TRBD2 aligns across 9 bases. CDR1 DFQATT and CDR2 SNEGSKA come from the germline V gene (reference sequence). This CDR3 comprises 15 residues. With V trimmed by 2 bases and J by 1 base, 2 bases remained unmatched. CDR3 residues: CSARSGRRNTGELFF. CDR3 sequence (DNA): TGCAGTGCTAGAAGCGGGAGGCGGAACACCGGGGAGCTGTTTTTT.

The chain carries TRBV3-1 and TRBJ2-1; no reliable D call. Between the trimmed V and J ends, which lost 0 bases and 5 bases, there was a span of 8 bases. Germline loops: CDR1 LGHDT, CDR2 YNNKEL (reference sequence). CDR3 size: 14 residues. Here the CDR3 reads CASSQEGVHNEQFF. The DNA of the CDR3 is TGTGCCAGCAGCCAAGAAGGAGTGCACAATGAGCAGTTCTTC.

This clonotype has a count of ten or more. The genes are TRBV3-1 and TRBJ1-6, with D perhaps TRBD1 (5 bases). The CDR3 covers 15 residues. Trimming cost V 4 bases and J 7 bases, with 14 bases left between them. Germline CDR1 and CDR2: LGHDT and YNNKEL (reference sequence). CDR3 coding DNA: TGTGCCAGCAGCCGCGCGTCAGGGTCGAATTCACCCCTCCACTTT. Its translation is CASSRASGSNSPLHF.

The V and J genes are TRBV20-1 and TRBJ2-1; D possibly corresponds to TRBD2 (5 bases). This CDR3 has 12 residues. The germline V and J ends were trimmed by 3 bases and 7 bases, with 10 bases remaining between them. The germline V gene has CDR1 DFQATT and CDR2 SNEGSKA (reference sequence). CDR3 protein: CSASPQRNEQFF. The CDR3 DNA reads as TGCAGTGCTAGCCCACAGCGGAATGAGCAGTTCTTC.

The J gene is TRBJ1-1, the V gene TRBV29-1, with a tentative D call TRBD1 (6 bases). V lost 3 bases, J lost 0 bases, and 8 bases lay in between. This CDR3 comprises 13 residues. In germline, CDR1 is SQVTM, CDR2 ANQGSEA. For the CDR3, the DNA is TGCAGCGTTGAGGGGACAATGAACACTGAAGCTTTCTTT. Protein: CSVEGTMNTEAFF.

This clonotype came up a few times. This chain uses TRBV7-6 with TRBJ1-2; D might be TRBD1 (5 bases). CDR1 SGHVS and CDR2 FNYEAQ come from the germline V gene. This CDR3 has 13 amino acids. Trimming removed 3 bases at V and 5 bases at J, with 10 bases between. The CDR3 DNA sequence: TGTGCCAGCAGCTTGAGGGGAATGTATGGCTACACCTTC. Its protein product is CASSLRGMYGYTF.

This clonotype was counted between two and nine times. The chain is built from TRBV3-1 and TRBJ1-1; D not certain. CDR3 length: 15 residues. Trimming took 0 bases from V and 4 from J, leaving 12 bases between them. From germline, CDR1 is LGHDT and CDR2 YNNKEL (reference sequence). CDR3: CASSQEFLRGTEAFF. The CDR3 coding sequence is TGTGCCAGCAGCCAAGAATTCCTGCGGGGCACTGAAGCTTTCTTT.

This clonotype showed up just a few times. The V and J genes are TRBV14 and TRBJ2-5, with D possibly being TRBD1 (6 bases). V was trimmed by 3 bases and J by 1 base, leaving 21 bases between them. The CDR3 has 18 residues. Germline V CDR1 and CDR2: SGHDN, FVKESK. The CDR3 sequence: CASSQDTSRDTIQETQYF. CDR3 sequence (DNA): TGTGCCAGCAGCCAGGATACCTCTCGGGACACCATCCAAGAGACCCAGTACTTC.

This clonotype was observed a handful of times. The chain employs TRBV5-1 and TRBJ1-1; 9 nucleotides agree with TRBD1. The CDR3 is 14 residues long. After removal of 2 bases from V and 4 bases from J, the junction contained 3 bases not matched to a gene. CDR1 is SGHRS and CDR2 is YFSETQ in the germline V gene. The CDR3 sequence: CASSFYRGPTEAFF. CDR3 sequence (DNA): TGCGCCAGCAGCTTCTACAGGGGGCCCACTGAAGCTTTCTTT. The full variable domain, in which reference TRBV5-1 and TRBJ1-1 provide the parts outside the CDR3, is KAGVTQTPRYLIKTRGQQVTLSCSPISGHRSVSWYQQTPGQGLQFLFEYFSETQRNKGNFPGRFSGRQFSNSRSEMNVSTLELGDSALYLCASSFYRGPTEAFFGQGTRLTVV.

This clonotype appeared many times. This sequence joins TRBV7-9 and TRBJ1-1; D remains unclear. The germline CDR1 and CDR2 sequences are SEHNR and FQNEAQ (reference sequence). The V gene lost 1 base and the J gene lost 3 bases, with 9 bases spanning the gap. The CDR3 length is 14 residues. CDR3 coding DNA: TGTGCCAGCAGCTTAGGGGATGTATACACTGAAGCTTTCTTT. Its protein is CASSLGDVYTEAFF.

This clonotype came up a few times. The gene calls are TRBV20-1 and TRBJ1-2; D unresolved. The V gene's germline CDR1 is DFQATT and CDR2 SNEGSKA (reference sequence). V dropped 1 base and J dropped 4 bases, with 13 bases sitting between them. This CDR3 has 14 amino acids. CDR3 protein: CSARAQKGFYGYTF. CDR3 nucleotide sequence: TGCAGTGCTAGAGCGCAGAAAGGTTTCTATGGCTACACCTTC.

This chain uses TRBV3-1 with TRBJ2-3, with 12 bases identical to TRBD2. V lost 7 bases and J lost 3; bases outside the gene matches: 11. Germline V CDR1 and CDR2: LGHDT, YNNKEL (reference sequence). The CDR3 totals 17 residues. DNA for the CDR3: TGTGCCAGCACCCCTTCTGGTACTAGCGGGAGGACAGATACGCAGTATTTT. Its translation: CASTPSGTSGRTDTQYF.

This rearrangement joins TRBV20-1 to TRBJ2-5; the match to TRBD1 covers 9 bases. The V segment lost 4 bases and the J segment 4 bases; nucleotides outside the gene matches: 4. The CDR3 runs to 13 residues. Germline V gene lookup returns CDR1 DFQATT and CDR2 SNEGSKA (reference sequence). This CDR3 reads CSANYRGRETQYF. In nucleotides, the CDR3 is TGCAGTGCTAATTACAGGGGGCGAGAGACCCAGTACTTC.